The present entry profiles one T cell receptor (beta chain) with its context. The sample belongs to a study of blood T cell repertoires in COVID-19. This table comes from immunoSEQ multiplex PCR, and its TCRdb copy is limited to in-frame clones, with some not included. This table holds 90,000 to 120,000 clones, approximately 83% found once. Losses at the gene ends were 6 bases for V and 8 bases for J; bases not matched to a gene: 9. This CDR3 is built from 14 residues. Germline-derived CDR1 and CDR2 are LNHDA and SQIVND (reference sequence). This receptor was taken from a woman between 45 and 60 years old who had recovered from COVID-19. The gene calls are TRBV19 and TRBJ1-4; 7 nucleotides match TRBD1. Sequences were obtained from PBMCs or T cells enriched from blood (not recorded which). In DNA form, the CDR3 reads TGTGCCAGTAGCTCCCGTGCGACAGGGGAAAAACTGTTTTTT. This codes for CASSSRATGEKLFF.